This T cell receptor (beta chain) was sequenced during a study of T cells in Graves' hyperthyroidism and ophthalmopathy. General study results and limits: The blood repertoire included most of the expanded thyroid clonotypes above 0.001.

Notes on this clonotype: The antigen is not known.

CDR3 length: 13 amino acids. V was cut by 6 bases and J by 5 bases, with 13 bases left in between. Regions amplified from RNA transcripts were the TCR beta CDR3 regions. The HTBI primer set was used in a first-round RT-PCR of the TCR CDR3. TCRdb recomputed calls from the multiplex PCR reads with MiXCR, one row per CDR3 protein. The sample contains 600,000 or so distinct CDR3 sequences, about 45% of which appear only once. The clonotype comes from a woman aged 18-29 years with Graves' hyperthyroidism. The chain combines TRBV12-3 or TRBV12-4 with TRBJ1-1, with a weak D call TRBD1 (6 bases). What was sequenced was peripheral blood or thyroid tissue (not recorded which). CDR3 DNA: TGTGCCAGCAGAGTAACAGGGAGGACTGAAGCTTTCTTT. It yields the protein CASRVTGRTEAFF.